The 3 T cell receptor beta chains below were found in one sample sequenced in a study of technical replicates of blood from several donors. Clones were read by immunoSEQ multiplex PCR, and TCRdb kept only the in-frame ones, dropping some. The table includes almost 70,000 clones, around nine tenths detected once. The sequenced sample consisted of T cells isolated from PBMCs. All receptors come from a human donor in good health.

This clone was observed a handful of times. The chain joins TRBV30 to TRBJ1-1; no firm D call. The CDR3 has 13 amino acids. The germline gives CDR1 GTSNPN, CDR2 SVGIG (reference sequence). The germline V and J ends were trimmed by 4 bases and 6 bases, with 15 bases remaining between them. This chain's CDR3 is CAWTINRIAEAFF. CDR3 DNA sequence: TGTGCCTGGACTATTAACAGAATTGCTGAAGCTTTCTTT.

J is TRBJ1-5 and V is TRBV29-1; 8 bases are shared with TRBD1. CDR3 size: 13 residues. The V gene end was trimmed by 6 bases and the J gene end by 6 bases; junction bases not matched to a gene: 7. From germline, CDR1 is SQVTM and CDR2 ANQGSEA. This chain's CDR3 is CSVSQGAFQPQHF. In DNA form, the CDR3 reads TGCAGCGTCTCTCAGGGGGCCTTTCAGCCCCAGCATTTT.

This chain uses TRBV29-1 with TRBJ2-1; D is perhaps TRBD1 (6 bases). Germline V gene data show CDR1 as SQVTM and CDR2 as ANQGSEA. The CDR3 covers 14 residues. V was pared by 3 bases and J by 2 bases, with 11 bases between. The CDR3 region is CSVEGQGPYNEQFF. The CDR3 bases are TGCAGCGTTGAGGGTCAGGGGCCCTACAATGAGCAGTTCTTC.